Presented here are 9 T cell receptor beta chains from one specimen sequenced in a study of patients and donors after allogeneic stem cell transplantation. TCRdb used MiXCR to reprocess the RT-PCR reads, holding one entry per CDR3 protein. The table lists 900,000 to 1,000,000 distinct CDR3 sequences, under 20% of them singletons. Sequenced material: blood, either unsorted or a sorted T cell fraction (not recorded which). These receptors were obtained from a human donor who was either an allogeneic HSCT recipient or a stem cell or donor lymphocyte infusion donor (not recorded which). It is not recorded whose cells these are; they may come from a transplant donor.

This clonotype was recorded many times. The chain is built from TRBV29-1 and TRBJ1-3; TRBD1 matches 11 bases. CDR1 SQVTM and CDR2 ANQGSEA come from the germline V gene. CDR3 size: 19 residues. V gave up 6 bases and J gave up 0 bases; unmatched junction bases: 16. Here the CDR3 reads CSVDTGQGANVYSGNTIYF. The CDR3 DNA sequence: TGCAGCGTCGACACCGGACAGGGGGCTAATGTGTACTCTGGAAACACCATATATTTT.

V is TRBV30 and J is TRBJ1-5; D uncertain. Germline V gene lookup returns CDR1 GTSNPN and CDR2 SVGIG (reference sequence). This CDR3 has 12 residues. V was clipped by 4 bases and J by 3 bases, with 7 bases between them. The CDR3 sequence is CAWNRDNQPQHF. CDR3 coding DNA: TGTGCCTGGAACCGGGACAATCAGCCCCAGCATTTT.

The chain carries TRBV5-6 and TRBJ2-3, with 7 bases identical to TRBD2. V gave up 1 base and J gave up 1 base; unmatched junction bases: 3. This CDR3 is built from 15 residues. CDR1 and CDR2 from the germline V gene are SGHDT and YYEEEE. The CDR3 region has the DNA TGTGCCAGCAGCTTGTTCCGGGGGGGCACAGATACGCAGTATTTT. As protein: CASSLFRGGTDTQYF.

A few counts support this clonotype. The chain couples TRBV25-1 to TRBJ2-7; 7 nucleotides line up with TRBD1. This CDR3 is 14 amino acids long. J lost 2 bases, V lost 6 bases, and 7 bases had no gene match. Germline V gene data show CDR1 as MGHDK and CDR2 as SYGVNS. CDR3 residues: CASSTGTATYEQYF. Written as DNA, the CDR3 is TGTGCCAGCAGCACCGGGACAGCTACCTACGAGCAGTACTTC.

This clonotype has ten or more counts. The chain joins TRBV12-3 or TRBV12-4 to TRBJ2-5; TRBD2 aligns across 11 bases. The J segment lost 5 bases and the V segment lost 6 bases, leaving 14 bases of the junction unmatched. This CDR3 is built from 17 residues. CDR3 nucleotides: TGTGCCAGCAGCAGAAATAGCGGGGGGGCCGATAAGGAGACCCAGTACTTC. Protein product: CASSRNSGGADKETQYF.

This clonotype was found many times. The gene calls are TRBV12-3 or TRBV12-4 and TRBJ1-5; D gene unclear. V was clipped by 2 bases and J by 4 bases, with 9 bases between them. The CDR3 has 14 amino acids. The DNA for the CDR3 is TGTGCCAGCAGTTTATTTCGGGCTAATCAGCCCCAGCATTTT. Protein product: CASSLFRANQPQHF.

The genes are TRBV20-1 and TRBJ2-7, with D possibly TRBD1 on 6 matching bases. CDR1 and CDR2 (germline): DFQATT, SNEGSKA (reference sequence). The length of the CDR3 is 15 residues. V lost 6 bases and J lost 1, with 19 bases in between. This CDR3 is CSATTGQLASYEQYF. CDR3 DNA sequence: TGCAGTGCGACGACCGGACAGTTAGCATCCTACGAGCAGTACTTC.

At least ten counts were recorded for this clonotype. DNA for the CDR3: TGTGCCAGCAGTTACTCGGGGACCGCGGATCAGCCCCAGCATTTT. Its protein is CASSYSGTADQPQHF. The chain recombines TRBV6-2 or TRBV6-3 with TRBJ1-5; D possibly corresponds to TRBD1 (5 bases). Germline CDR1 is MNHEY and CDR2 is SVGEGT. V was pared by 0 bases and J by 5 bases, with 11 bases between. The CDR3 runs 15 residues.

This clonotype was observed a handful of times. This chain connects TRBV29-1 to TRBJ1-1; no clear D. V lost 6 bases, J lost 4 bases, and 9 bases lay in between. CDR1 is SQVTM, CDR2 ANQGSEA, per germline. This CDR3 comprises 11 residues. This CDR3 reads CSVELVTEAFF. The CDR3 bases are TGCAGCGTGGAACTGGTCACTGAAGCTTTCTTT.